This passage covers 13 T cell receptor beta chains from one sample sequenced in a study of regulatory T cells in long-lasting Graves disease. Time point defined: newly diagnosed GD, antithyroid drugs for less than 3 months. PBMC RNA was the source of the TCR library. Investigators prepared the TCR beta libraries by applying iRepertoire HTBI primers and Arm-PCR of CDR3 regions. A single record per CDR3 protein comes from TCRdb applying MiXCR to the multiplex PCR reads. The sample shows 200,000 to 250,000 distinct CDR3 sequences, 20% of them seen only once. The specimen comprised peripheral blood mononuclear cells (PBMCs), sampled at new diagnosis, from a patient treated with antithyroid drugs. Source of these receptors: a female donor with Graves disease.

The V call is TRBV7-2, the J call TRBJ2-7; possibly TRBD1 or TRBD2 for D (6 bases each). Germline lookup yields CDR1 SGHTA and CDR2 FQGNSA. The V gene lost 4 bases and the J gene lost 3 bases, with 10 bases spanning the gap. The CDR3 consists of 13 residues. CDR3 loop: CASSYREDYEQYF. The CDR3 DNA follows: TGTGCCAGCAGCTACAGGGAGGACTACGAGCAGTACTTC.

This clonotype was detected many times. The chain is built from TRBV5-5 and TRBJ2-7; D could derive from TRBD1 or TRBD2 (5 bases each). CDR3 length: 13 residues. Germline V gives CDR1 SGHKS, CDR2 YYEKEE (reference sequence). Trimming removed 6 bases from V and 0 bases from J, with 10 bases in between. The chain's CDR3 is CASTFGASYEQYF. The CDR3 DNA reads as TGTGCCAGCACCTTCGGGGCCTCCTACGAGCAGTACTTC.

In its sample, this clonotype was seen a few times. This sequence joins TRBV19 and TRBJ1-6; D gene uncertain. CDR1 and CDR2 (germline): LNHDA, SQIVND (reference sequence). Trimming took 7 bases from V and 11 from J, leaving 18 bases between them. The CDR3 consists of 14 residues. The CDR3 coding sequence is TGTGCCAGTAATGGACCGATCGGTTCGACACCCCTCCACTTT. Translated: CASNGPIGSTPLHF. The full variable domain, completed using reference TRBV19 and TRBJ1-6, is DGGITQSPKYLFRKEGQNVTLSCEQNLNHDAMYWYRQDPGQGLRLIYYSQIVNDFQKGDIAEGYSVSREKKESFPLTVTSAQKNPTAFYLCASNGPIGSTPLHFGNGTRLTVT.

This clonotype was detected ten times or more. This chain uses TRBV20-1 with TRBJ2-3; D is uncertain. Germline V CDR1 and CDR2: DFQATT, SNEGSKA (reference sequence). The V and J ends lost 6 bases and 0 bases respectively, with 7 bases between them. This CDR3 is built from 12 residues. CDR3 DNA sequence: TGCAGTGCACAGACGAGCACAGATACGCAGTATTTT. As protein: CSAQTSTDTQYF.

This clonotype was counted many times. This chain joins TRBV20-1 and TRBJ2-5; D is undetermined. V was pared by 3 bases and J by 8 bases, with 4 bases between. This CDR3 region has 9 residues. Germline CDR1 and CDR2: DFQATT and SNEGSKA (reference sequence). The CDR3 loop is CSASHTQYF. In nucleotides, the CDR3 is TGCAGTGCTAGCCACACCCAGTACTTC.

This clonotype was observed at least ten times. The chain couples TRBV9 to TRBJ2-5; 9 nucleotides align to TRBD1. This CDR3 has 16 amino acids. Germline loops: CDR1 SGDLS, CDR2 YYNGEE. The ends lost 0 bases at V and 5 bases at J; junction bases unmatched: 8. The CDR3 is CASSVAGGGTGETQYF. As DNA, the CDR3 is TGTGCCAGCAGCGTAGCCGGTGGGGGGACAGGGGAGACCCAGTACTTC.

The chain carries TRBV4-3 and TRBJ1-1; D is unclear. V lost 0 bases to trimming and J lost 2 bases, with 19 bases between them. The CDR3 has 18 residues. Germline CDR1 and CDR2: LGHNA and YSLEER. DNA for the CDR3: TGCGCCAGCAGCCAAGAGGTTTTTTTAGCAGGAGTAAACACTGAAGCTTTCTTT. Residues: CASSQEVFLAGVNTEAFF.

In this sample, this clonotype turned up many times. CDR3 nucleotide sequence: TGTGCCAGCAGGTCAGGGGAAGGCTACACCTTC. It codes for CASRSGEGYTF. The gene calls are TRBV6-1 and TRBJ1-2; TRBD1 might be the D (6 bases). There are 11 residues in the CDR3. Germline V gives CDR1 MNHNS, CDR2 SASEGT. With 6 bases removed from V and 8 bases from J, the gap between germline ends came to 10 bases.

There are many counts of this clonotype. Relative to the germline gene, one junction end is altered; a read error may explain this. The chain couples TRBV12-3 or TRBV12-4 to TRBJ1-3; tentatively, D is TRBD1 (5 bases). The CDR3 consists of 14 residues. The CDR3 DNA sequence: TGTGCCAGCAGTTTAGGGGACGCTGGGAACACCATATATTTT. This gives the protein CASSLGDAGNTIYF.

As regards this clonotype: It may be a read error: a sequence one base away is much more abundant. Here the CDR3 reads CVSRPDGNSGNTIYF. CDR3 DNA sequence: TGTGTCAGCAGGCCGGACGGAAACTCTGGAAACACCATATATTTT. This chain joins TRBV6-1 and TRBJ1-3; D gene ambiguous. Germline V gene data show CDR1 as MNHNS and CDR2 as SASEGT. The CDR3 contains 15 residues.

This chain joins TRBV29-1 and TRBJ2-2; D is unclear. This CDR3 contains 15 residues. Germline lookup yields CDR1 SQVTM and CDR2 ANQGSEA. Deletions cut 4 bases from V and 0 bases from J, with 12 bases between. The CDR3 DNA is TGCAGCGTTGTCTTTCAGCGTTCGAACACCGGGGAGCTGTTTTTT. Translation gives CSVVFQRSNTGELFF.

This clonotype appeared a few times. The chain uses TRBV11-3 and TRBJ2-5, with 7 bases matching TRBD1. Germline V gives CDR1 SGHNT, CDR2 YENEEA. This CDR3 region has 14 residues. V lost 9 bases and J lost 5; bases outside the gene matches: 12. CDR3 bases: TGTGCCAGTAGTCCCCGACAGGGACGGGAGACCCAGTACTTC. Encoded protein: CASSPRQGRETQYF.

This clonotype has ten or more counts. The chain combines TRBV29-1 with TRBJ2-7; D is undetermined. CDR1 SQVTM and CDR2 ANQGSEA come from the germline V gene. Between the trimmed V and J ends, which lost 7 bases and 5 bases, there was a span of 18 bases. The CDR3 extends over 13 amino acids. The CDR3 sequence is CSAHGRPGDEQYF. CDR3 DNA sequence: TGCAGCGCCCATGGCAGGCCTGGGGACGAGCAGTACTTC.